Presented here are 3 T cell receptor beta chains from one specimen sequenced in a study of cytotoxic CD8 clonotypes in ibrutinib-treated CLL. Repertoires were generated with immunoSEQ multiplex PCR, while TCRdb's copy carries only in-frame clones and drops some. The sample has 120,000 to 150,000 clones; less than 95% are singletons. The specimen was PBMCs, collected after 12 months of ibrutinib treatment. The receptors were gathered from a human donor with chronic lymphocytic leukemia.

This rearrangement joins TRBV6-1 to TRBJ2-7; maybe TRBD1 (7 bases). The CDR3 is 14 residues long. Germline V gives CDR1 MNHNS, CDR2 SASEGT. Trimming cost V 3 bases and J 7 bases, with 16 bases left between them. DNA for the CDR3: TGTGCCAGCAGTGAGCTGTACAGGGGAGGAGAGCAGTACTTC. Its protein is CASSELYRGGEQYF.

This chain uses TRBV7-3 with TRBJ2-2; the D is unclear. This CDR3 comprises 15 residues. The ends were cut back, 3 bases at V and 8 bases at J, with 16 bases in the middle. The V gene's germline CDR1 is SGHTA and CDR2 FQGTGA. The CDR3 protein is CASSLNSPVSGELFF. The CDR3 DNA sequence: TGTGCCAGCAGCTTGAACAGCCCTGTGTCGGGGGAGCTGTTTTTT.

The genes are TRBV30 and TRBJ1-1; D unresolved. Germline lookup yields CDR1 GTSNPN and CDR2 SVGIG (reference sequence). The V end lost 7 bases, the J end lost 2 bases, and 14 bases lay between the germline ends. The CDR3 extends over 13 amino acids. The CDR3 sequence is CAFFDGLNTEAFF. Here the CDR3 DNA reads TGTGCCTTCTTTGACGGCCTCAACACTGAAGCTTTCTTT.